This entry is about one TCR beta chain. Its target is unknown. This entry comes from a study of beta chain features in type 1 diabetes. Central memory, naive, regulatory and stem cell-like memory CD4+ cells were sorted by CD45RO/CCR7/CD25/CD127/CD95/CD27. The CDR3 runs to 11 residues. CDR1 and CDR2 from the germline V gene are GTSNPN and SVGIG (reference sequence). V shed 1 base and J shed 3 bases, with 4 bases lying between them. Study conclusions and caveats: Because the template was cDNA, high-expressing cells might be over-represented. VDJ junctions sequenced from type 1 diabetes patients showed fewer insertions and more deletions. People with Type 1 diabetes carried modestly yet significantly shorter TCRB CDR3s in all four CD4+ subsets. Unsettled here was the matter of whether HLA type influences TCRB rearrangement.

Sequenced material consisted of expressed TCRB transcripts (all of the isolated RNA was reverse transcribed). Assay: immunoSEQ multiplex PCR; the TCRdb copy retains only in-frame clones and omits some. The repertoire holds some 150,000 clones, with 10% to 15% as singletons. V gene TRBV30 combines with J gene TRBJ2-7, with unresolved D. The TCR comes from a man aged 18 to 29 with type 1 diabetes. The sequenced sample was central memory CD4+ T cells from blood. In nucleotides, the CDR3 is TGTGCCTGGAGTGAGGGCTACGAGCAGTACTTC. Encoded protein: CAWSEGYEQYF.